This T cell receptor beta chain was captured by sequencing in a study of blood T cell repertoires in COVID-19. Study-level information: The United States, Italy and Spain supplied acute and convalescent COVID-19 samples. From T cells, B-cell-depleted T cells, or PBMCs came the material, which was cDNA or gDNA.

Per the original methods: Amplification of reference gene primers was used by the study to estimate nucleated cell counts. Sequenced by immunoSEQ multiplex PCR; TCRdb stores in-frame clones only, minus some. For V, J and clone size, that table is used; D and trimming come from the DNA. This table holds over 50,000 clones, 80% to 90% found once. The CDR3 is made up of 15 amino acids. Germline CDR1 reads SGHRS; CDR2 reads YFSETQ. Trimming removed 1 base from V and 3 bases from J; junction bases left unmatched: 3. The V gene is TRBV5-1, the J gene TRBJ2-3; TRBD2 matches 9 bases. The source is a man older than 75 with acute or convalescent COVID-19. Source material: peripheral blood. CDR3 sequence: CASSLLREGTDTQYF. CDR3 nucleotides: TGCGCCAGCAGCTTGTTGCGGGAGGGGACAGATACGCAGTATTTT.